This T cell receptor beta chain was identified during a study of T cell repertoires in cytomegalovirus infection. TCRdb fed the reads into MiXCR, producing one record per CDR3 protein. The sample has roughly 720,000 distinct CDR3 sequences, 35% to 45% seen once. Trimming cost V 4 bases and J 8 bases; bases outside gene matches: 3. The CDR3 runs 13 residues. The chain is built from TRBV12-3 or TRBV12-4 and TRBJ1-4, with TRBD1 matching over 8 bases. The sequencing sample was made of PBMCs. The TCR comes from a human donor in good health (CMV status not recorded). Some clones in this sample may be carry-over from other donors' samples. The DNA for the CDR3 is TGTGCCAGCAGTTCCAGGGGGCCCGAAAAACTGTTTTTT. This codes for CASSSRGPEKLFF.